This entry lists 27 T cell receptor beta chains sequenced from one sample in a study of blood T cells in healthy people across ages. Next came a second PCR, run for about 7 to 11 cycles, which used a sample-barcoded 5' primer along with a J-beta primer mix. In TCRdb, the 5' RACE reads were re-called with MiXCR into one record per CDR3 protein. Altogether 1.2 million to 1.5 million distinct CDR3 sequences are present, 35% to 45% being singletons, with the ten largest covering 7.9%. The sequencing input was blood. The receptors shown here come from a woman aged 18 to 35 in good health.

The chain couples TRBV20-1 to TRBJ2-3, with 9 bases matching TRBD2. The CDR3 contains 15 residues. Looked up from germline, CDR1 is DFQATT and CDR2 is SNEGSKA (reference sequence). V trimming: 6 bases; J trimming: 4 bases; junction bases outside the gene matches: 11. The CDR3 spells CSATRLAVGADTQYF. Written as DNA, the CDR3 is TGCAGTGCAACCCGACTAGCGGTCGGGGCAGATACGCAGTATTTT.

This clonotype has just a few counts. V and J are TRBV6-5 and TRBJ1-1; D possibly corresponds to TRBD1 (5 bases). The CDR3 has 13 residues. V lost 6 bases to trimming and J lost 1 base, with 9 bases between them. CDR1 MNHEY and CDR2 SVGAGI come from the germline V gene. CDR3 DNA: TGTGCCAGCAGGGACGACAGGAACACTGAAGCTTTCTTT. This codes for CASRDDRNTEAFF.

The gene calls are TRBV7-9 and TRBJ2-7; no definite D call. V lost 4 bases, J lost 0 bases, and 13 bases lay in between. The CDR3 has 15 amino acids. Germline assignment: CDR1 SEHNR and CDR2 FQNEAQ (reference sequence). CDR3 loop: CASSSSGASSYEQYF. The CDR3 DNA sequence: TGTGCCAGCAGCTCCTCGGGCGCCAGCTCCTACGAGCAGTACTTC.

This clonotype was counted a few times. The chain employs TRBV7-2 and TRBJ1-2, with TRBD1 as a possible D gene (5 bases). The germline V gene has CDR1 SGHTA and CDR2 FQGNSA. Trimming cost V 1 base and J 1 base, with 13 bases left between them. CDR3 length: 16 residues. CDR3 amino acids: CASSLGTPAVNYGYTF. The CDR3 DNA reads as TGTGCCAGCAGCTTAGGGACACCCGCTGTTAACTATGGCTACACCTTC.

The rearrangement uses TRBV7-2 and TRBJ1-2; tentative D call: TRBD1 (6 bases). Trimming shortened V by 5 bases and J by 4 bases, and 26 bases separated the two germline ends. This CDR3 has 18 amino acids. Germline V gives CDR1 SGHTA, CDR2 FQGNSA. CDR3 in DNA: TGTGCCAGCAGCAGGTTACTTCCTGTGAGGGGGGAGGCCTATGGCTACACCTTC. Translated: CASSRLLPVRGEAYGYTF.

This clonotype came up a few times. This sequence joins TRBV12-3 or TRBV12-4 and TRBJ2-3, with D perhaps TRBD1 or TRBD2 (5 bases each). V was clipped by 5 bases and J by 6 bases, with 15 bases between them. The CDR3 runs to 14 residues. Here the CDR3 DNA reads TGTGCCAGCAGTAATGACCTGTGGGGGGATACGCAGTATTTT. It specifies CASSNDLWGDTQYF.

This clonotype appeared once. V gene TRBV28 combines with J gene TRBJ2-5, with 7 bases aligning to TRBD2. The CDR3 loop spans 14 amino acids. The V gene's germline CDR1 is MDHEN and CDR2 SYDVKM. Germline trimming cut 8 bases from V and 11 bases from J; bases unmatched to any gene: 17. CDR3 sequence: CASRLAERCNEQYF. The CDR3 DNA reads as TGTGCCAGCCGGCTAGCGGAGCGATGCAATGAGCAGTACTTC.

In its sample, this clonotype was seen once. The genes are TRBV5-1 and TRBJ2-7, with D maybe TRBD2 (5 bases). V was cut by 3 bases and J by 1 base, with 17 bases left in between. Germline-derived CDR1 and CDR2 are SGHRS and YFSETQ. The CDR3 consists of 16 residues. In DNA, the CDR3 is TGCGCCAGCAGCTCCCCCACCGGGGTCTCTTCCTACGAGCAGTACTTC. Its translation is CASSSPTGVSSYEQYF. Variable domain in full (rest from reference TRBV5-1 and TRBJ2-7): KAGVTQTPRYLIKTRGQQVTLSCSPISGHRSVSWYQQTPGQGLQFLFEYFSETQRNKGNFPGRFSGRQFSNSRSEMNVSTLELGDSALYLCASSSPTGVSSYEQYFGPGTRLTVT.

This clonotype was seen once. This chain uses TRBV5-4 with TRBJ2-3; 15 bases are shared with TRBD2. Losses at the gene ends were 3 bases for V and 8 bases for J; bases not matched to a gene: 4. Germline V CDR1 and CDR2: SGHNT, YYREEE (reference sequence). The CDR3 contains 15 residues. Written as DNA, the CDR3 is TGTGCCAGCAGCTCACCGGGACTAGCGGGGGGTACGCAGTATTTT. It codes for CASSSPGLAGGTQYF.

On this clonotype: A much larger clonotype is one base distant, so this may be a read error. This sequence joins TRBV12-3 or TRBV12-4 and TRBJ2-7; 9 bases agree with TRBD1. This CDR3 is built from 17 residues. Unmatched junction bases numbered 10, after V lost 2 bases and J lost 2 bases. The CDR3 region has the DNA TGTGCCAGCAGTTTAAAGGAGGTGGGACAGGGCACCTACGAGCAGTACTTC. It yields the protein CASSLKEVGQGTYEQYF.

The rearrangement uses TRBV20-1 and TRBJ2-7, with D uncertain. Trimming took off 7 bases at V and 0 bases at J, with 7 bases between the two ends. This CDR3 has 11 residues. The V gene's germline CDR1 is DFQATT and CDR2 SNEGSKA (reference sequence). The CDR3 reads CSGSDSYEQYF. The CDR3 DNA sequence: TGCAGTGGGTCTGACTCCTACGAGCAGTACTTC.

This clonotype was detected only a few times. The chain has TRBV29-1 and TRBJ2-5; no definite D call. Trimming stripped 4 bases from V and 1 base from J, with 10 bases between. The germline CDR1 and CDR2 sequences are SQVTM and ANQGSEA. The length of the CDR3 is 13 residues. The CDR3 region is CSVGAVIQETQYF. In nucleotides, the CDR3 is TGCAGCGTTGGGGCGGTTATCCAAGAGACCCAGTACTTC.

The gene calls are TRBV28 and TRBJ2-3; D perhaps matches TRBD2 (7 bases). From germline, CDR1 is MDHEN and CDR2 SYDVKM. The CDR3 runs to 15 residues. Trimming took off 2 bases at V and 2 bases at J, with 11 bases between the two ends. CDR3: CASSLAGADTDTQYF. The CDR3 nucleotides read TGTGCCAGCAGTTTAGCGGGGGCCGACACAGATACGCAGTATTTT.

The chain combines TRBV7-2 with TRBJ2-1; TRBD2 aligns across 9 bases. CDR1 is SGHTA, CDR2 FQGNSA, per germline. The CDR3 is 15 amino acids. Trimming at V came to 3 bases and at J to 5 bases, leaving 5 bases not matched to a gene. The CDR3 sequence is CASSFAAGGNNEQFF. CDR3 DNA sequence: TGTGCCAGCAGCTTCGCGGCGGGGGGGAACAATGAGCAGTTCTTC.

This chain joins TRBV14 and TRBJ1-1; possible D gene TRBD1, 6 bases. From germline, CDR1 is SGHDN and CDR2 FVKESK. The V and J ends lost 8 bases and 11 bases respectively, with 24 bases between them. This CDR3 region has 14 residues. The CDR3 coding sequence is TGTGCCAGCCACTTGGGAGGGGGAACCTTGGGGGCTTTCTTT. It is translated as CASHLGGGTLGAFF.

V and J are TRBV3-1 and TRBJ2-5, with TRBD2 matching 8 bases. The V gene end was trimmed by 2 bases and the J gene end by 3 bases; junction bases not matched to a gene: 5. This CDR3 is 15 amino acids long. The V gene's germline CDR1 is LGHDT and CDR2 YNNKEL (reference sequence). The chain's CDR3 is CASSQRGGTKETQYF. CDR3 DNA: TGTGCCAGCAGCCAACGGGGGGGTACCAAAGAGACCCAGTACTTC.

This clonotype turned up a few times. This chain uses TRBV2 with TRBJ2-7; tentative D call: TRBD1 (6 bases). Germline V CDR1 and CDR2: SNHLY, FYNNEI. The CDR3 is made up of 11 amino acids. V dropped 11 bases and J dropped 3 bases, with 11 bases sitting between them. This chain's CDR3 is CAGNRVYEQYF. As DNA, the CDR3 is TGTGCCGGGAACAGGGTCTACGAGCAGTACTTC. The whole variable domain, filled in from reference TRBV2 and TRBJ2-7, reads EPEVTQTPSHQVTQMGQEVILRCVPISNHLYFYWYRQILGQKVEFLVSFYNNEISEKSEIFDDQFSVERPDGSNFTLKIRSTKLEDSAMYFCAGNRVYEQYFGPGTRLTVT.

The chain recombines TRBV27 with TRBJ1-5; D not certain. V gave up 5 bases and J gave up 0 bases, with 8 bases separating them. The CDR3 runs to 14 residues. From germline, CDR1 is MNHEY and CDR2 SMNVEV (reference sequence). In DNA form, the CDR3 reads TGTGCCAGCAGTGTTCAGAATAGCAATCAGCCCCAGCATTTT. This translates into CASSVQNSNQPQHF.

The chain recombines TRBV20-1 with TRBJ2-7; 13 bases agree with TRBD2. The J call is in doubt because the DNA end fits TRBJ2-5 better. This CDR3 is built from 15 residues. The germline gives CDR1 DFQATT, CDR2 SNEGSKA (reference sequence). As DNA, the CDR3 is TGCAGTGCCATACTAGCGGGGGGGCTGGGGGAGACCCAGTACTTC. It is translated as CSAILAGGLGETQYF.

This clonotype was counted at least ten times. This sequence joins TRBV20-1 and TRBJ2-7, with 9 bases matching TRBD2. Unmatched junction bases numbered 9, after V lost 4 bases and J lost 2 bases. The CDR3 runs to 15 residues. The germline V gene encodes CDR1 DFQATT and CDR2 SNEGSKA (reference sequence). The chain's CDR3 is CSATLTAGGAYEQYF. The DNA of the CDR3 is TGCAGTGCTACCTTAACGGCGGGAGGGGCCTACGAGCAGTACTTC.

CDR3 DNA: TGTGCCAGCGCCCGAGAGGGGGCTGGTGAAAAACTGTTTTTT. Translated: CASAREGAGEKLFF. The chain uses TRBV25-1 and TRBJ1-4; TRBD1 matches at 7 bases. This CDR3 has 14 residues. Germline V gene data show CDR1 as MGHDK and CDR2 as SYGVNS. V shed 8 bases and J 7 bases; nucleotides not matched to a gene: 10.

The chain combines TRBV19 with TRBJ2-7; 12 bases match TRBD2. The J segment lost 2 bases and the V segment lost 4 bases, leaving 3 bases of the junction unmatched. In germline, CDR1 is LNHDA, CDR2 SQIVND (reference sequence). The CDR3 is 15 residues long. The CDR3 spells CASSRTSGNTYEQYF. DNA for the CDR3: TGTGCCAGTAGTAGGACTAGCGGGAACACCTACGAGCAGTACTTC.

CDR3 DNA sequence: TGTGCCGCATCTCCCGGGACAGGGAGGGAGCAGTACTTC. Protein sequence: CAASPGTGREQYF. This chain uses TRBV10-3 with TRBJ2-7, with TRBD1 identical over 9 bases. The CDR3 covers 13 residues. Trimming at V came to 11 bases and at J to 7 bases, leaving 12 bases not matched to a gene. Germline V gives CDR1 ENHRY, CDR2 SYGVKD.

The DNA of the CDR3 is TGTGCCAGCAGACGCACGCAGGTGCAAGAGACCCAGTACTTC. Its translation: CASRRTQVQETQYF. The chain recombines TRBV6-2 or TRBV6-3 with TRBJ2-5; D remains unclear. Trimming left V 6 bases short and J 2 bases short, with 13 bases between. The length of the CDR3 is 14 residues. The germline gives CDR1 MNHEY, CDR2 SVGEGT.

This clonotype was observed once. The chain recombines TRBV20-1 with TRBJ1-1, with TRBD1 as a possible D gene (5 bases). The germline CDR1 and CDR2 sequences are DFQATT and SNEGSKA (reference sequence). V was shortened by 6 bases and J by 2 bases, with 16 bases between the two germline ends. The CDR3 runs 14 residues. The CDR3 coding sequence is TGCAGTGCACCAATCGGGACGGTCAACACTGAAGCTTTCTTT. As protein: CSAPIGTVNTEAFF.

This clonotype was recorded once. At one end the junction does not follow the germline gene, possibly because of a read error. The rearrangement joins TRBV5-1 to TRBJ2-5; D remains ambiguous. CDR1 SGHRS and CDR2 YFSETQ come from the germline V gene. This CDR3 is built from 15 residues. The CDR3 here is CASSLVRSNQEPQYF. DNA for the CDR3: TGCGCCAGCAGCTTGGTGAGGTCTAACCAAGAGCCCCAGTACTTC.

The rearrangement joins TRBV7-2 to TRBJ1-6; possible D gene TRBD1, 5 bases. Germline lookup yields CDR1 SGHTA and CDR2 FQGNSA. Trimming took off 3 bases at V and 8 bases at J, with 17 bases between the two ends. CDR3 length equals 16 residues. The CDR3 DNA reads TGTGCCAGCAGCTTTGGCGCGGGACCTCGCTATTCACCCCTCCACTTT. Amino acid sequence: CASSFGAGPRYSPLHF.